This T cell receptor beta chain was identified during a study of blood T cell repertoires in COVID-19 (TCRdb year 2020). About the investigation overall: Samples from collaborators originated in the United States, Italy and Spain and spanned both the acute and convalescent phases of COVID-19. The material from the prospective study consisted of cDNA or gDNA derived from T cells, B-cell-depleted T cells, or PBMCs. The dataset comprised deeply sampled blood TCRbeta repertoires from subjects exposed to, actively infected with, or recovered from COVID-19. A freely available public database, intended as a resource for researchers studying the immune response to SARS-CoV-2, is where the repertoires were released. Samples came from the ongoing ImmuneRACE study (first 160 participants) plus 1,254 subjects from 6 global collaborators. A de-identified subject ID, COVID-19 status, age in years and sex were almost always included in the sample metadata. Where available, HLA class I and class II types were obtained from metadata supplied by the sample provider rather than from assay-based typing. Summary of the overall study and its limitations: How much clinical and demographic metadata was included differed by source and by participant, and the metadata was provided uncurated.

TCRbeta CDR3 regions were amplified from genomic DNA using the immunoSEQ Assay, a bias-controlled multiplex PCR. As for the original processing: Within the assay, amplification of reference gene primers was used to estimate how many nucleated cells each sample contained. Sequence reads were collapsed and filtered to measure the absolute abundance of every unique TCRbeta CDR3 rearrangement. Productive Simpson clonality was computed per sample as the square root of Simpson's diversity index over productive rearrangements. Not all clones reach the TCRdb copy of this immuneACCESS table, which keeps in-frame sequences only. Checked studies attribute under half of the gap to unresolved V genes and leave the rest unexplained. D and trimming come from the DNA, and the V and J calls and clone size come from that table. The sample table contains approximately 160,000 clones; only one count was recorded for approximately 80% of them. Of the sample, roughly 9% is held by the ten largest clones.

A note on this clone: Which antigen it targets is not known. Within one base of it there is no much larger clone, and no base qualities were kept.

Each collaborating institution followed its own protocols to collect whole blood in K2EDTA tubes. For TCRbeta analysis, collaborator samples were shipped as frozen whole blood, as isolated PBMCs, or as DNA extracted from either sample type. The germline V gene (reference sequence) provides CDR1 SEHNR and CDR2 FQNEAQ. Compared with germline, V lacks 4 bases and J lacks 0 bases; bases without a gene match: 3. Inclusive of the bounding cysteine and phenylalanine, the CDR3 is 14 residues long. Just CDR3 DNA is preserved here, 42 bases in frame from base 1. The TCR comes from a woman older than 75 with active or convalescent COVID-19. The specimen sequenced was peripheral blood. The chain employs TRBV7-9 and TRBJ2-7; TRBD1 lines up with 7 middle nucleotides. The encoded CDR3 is CASSSSGGSYEQYF. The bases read TGTGCCAGCAGCTCTTCAGGGGGCTCCTACGAGCAGTACTTC.